This T cell receptor beta chain is drawn from a study of cytomegalovirus exposure and HLA in healthy donors. Overall study context: According to later analysis, the same platform produced the 130 or so validation and about 700 first-cohort repertoires.

The table came from immunoSEQ multiplex PCR; TCRdb's copy has only in-frame clones and leaves some out. In the table there are 45,000 to 60,000 clones, just over 90% of which are singletons. The V and J ends lost 3 bases and 9 bases, in that order; junction bases with no gene match: 9. CDR1 is SGHKS and CDR2 is YYEKEE in the germline V gene (reference sequence). CDR3 length equals 16 residues. This chain connects TRBV5-5 to TRBJ2-2; 12 bases are shared with TRBD2. The sequencing input was PBMCs. The sequence came from a woman in her late teens or twenties in good health and CMV-seronegative. CDR3 amino acids: CASSSSGTSGFRELFF. CDR3 coding DNA: TGTGCCAGCAGCTCATCCGGGACTAGCGGGTTTCGGGAGCTGTTTTTT.